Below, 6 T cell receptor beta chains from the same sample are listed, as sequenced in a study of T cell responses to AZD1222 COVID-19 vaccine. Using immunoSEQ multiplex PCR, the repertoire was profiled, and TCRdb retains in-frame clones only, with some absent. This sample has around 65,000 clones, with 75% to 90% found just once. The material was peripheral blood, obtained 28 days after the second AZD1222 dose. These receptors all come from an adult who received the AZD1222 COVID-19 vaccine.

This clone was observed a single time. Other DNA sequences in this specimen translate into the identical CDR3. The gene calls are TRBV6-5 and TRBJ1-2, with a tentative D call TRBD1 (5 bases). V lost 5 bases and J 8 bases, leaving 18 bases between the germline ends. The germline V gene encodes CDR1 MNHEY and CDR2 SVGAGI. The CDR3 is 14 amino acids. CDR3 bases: TGTGCCAGCAGTCTGGGGGGTGGCCAATCGGGCTACACCTTC. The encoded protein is CASSLGGGQSGYTF.

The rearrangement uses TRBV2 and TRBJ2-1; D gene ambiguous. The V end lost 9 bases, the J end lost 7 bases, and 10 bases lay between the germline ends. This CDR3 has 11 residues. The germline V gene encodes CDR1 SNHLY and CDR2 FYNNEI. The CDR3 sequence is CARGSPNEQFF. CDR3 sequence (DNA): TGTGCCAGGGGCAGCCCTAATGAGCAGTTCTTC. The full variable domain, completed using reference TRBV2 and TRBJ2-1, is EPEVTQTPSHQVTQMGQEVILRCVPISNHLYFYWYRQILGQKVEFLVSFYNNEISEKSEIFDDQFSVERPDGSNFTLKIRSTKLEDSAMYFCARGSPNEQFFGPGTRLTVL.

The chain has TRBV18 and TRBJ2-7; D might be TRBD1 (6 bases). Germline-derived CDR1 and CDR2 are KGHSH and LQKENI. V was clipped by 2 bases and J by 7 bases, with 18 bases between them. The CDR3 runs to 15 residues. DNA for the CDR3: TGTGCCAGCTCACCATCGAGACAGGAGCTAGGGGAGCAGTACTTC. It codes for CASSPSRQELGEQYF.

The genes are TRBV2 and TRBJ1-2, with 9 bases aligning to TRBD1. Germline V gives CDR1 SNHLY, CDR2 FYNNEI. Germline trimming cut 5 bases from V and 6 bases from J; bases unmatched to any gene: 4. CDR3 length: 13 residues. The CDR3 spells CASSSDRGHGYTF. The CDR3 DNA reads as TGTGCCAGCAGTTCGGACAGGGGCCATGGCTACACCTTC. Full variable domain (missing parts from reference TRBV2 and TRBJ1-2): EPEVTQTPSHQVTQMGQEVILRCVPISNHLYFYWYRQILGQKVEFLVSFYNNEISEKSEIFDDQFSVERPDGSNFTLKIRSTKLEDSAMYFCASSSDRGHGYTFGSGTRLTVV.

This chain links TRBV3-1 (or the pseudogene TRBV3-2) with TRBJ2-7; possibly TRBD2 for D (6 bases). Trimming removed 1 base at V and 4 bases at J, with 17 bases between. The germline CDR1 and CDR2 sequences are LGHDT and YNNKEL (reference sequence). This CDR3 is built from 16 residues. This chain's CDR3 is CASSQGLAELGYEQYF. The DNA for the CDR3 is TGTGCCAGCAGCCAAGGGTTAGCGGAGCTGGGATACGAGCAGTACTTC.

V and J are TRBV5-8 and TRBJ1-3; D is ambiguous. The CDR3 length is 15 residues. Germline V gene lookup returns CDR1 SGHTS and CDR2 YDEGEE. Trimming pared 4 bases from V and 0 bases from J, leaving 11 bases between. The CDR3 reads CASSLGRSSGNTIYF. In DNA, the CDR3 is TGTGCCAGCAGCCTAGGACGGTCCTCTGGAAACACCATATATTTT.